This TCR beta chain was documented in a study of blood T cells in healthy people across ages. Study as a whole: Per two T cells, about one barcoded beta molecule was captured through template switching.

Using a J-beta primer mix together with a sample-barcoded 5' primer, a second PCR was run for roughly 7 to 11 cycles. Every cDNA molecule carried a tag from a template-switch adaptor bearing 12 random nucleotides. Via MiXCR, TCRdb re-called the 5' RACE reads, giving one row per CDR3 protein. This table holds approximately 850,000 distinct CDR3 sequences, 58% found once. The CDR3 loop spans 12 amino acids. The V gene's germline CDR1 is MNHEY and CDR2 SVGEGT. The ends were cut back, 6 bases at V and 8 bases at J, with 10 bases in the middle. This chain links TRBV6-2 or TRBV6-3 with TRBJ1-4; unclear D gene. Specimen: blood. This TCR was sampled from a man aged 30 to 39 in good health. The CDR3 region is CASSGSGEKLFF. DNA of the CDR3: TGTGCCAGCAGCGGATCCGGAGAAAAACTGTTTTTT.